This note documents a single TCR beta chain sequence. No antigen is known for it. The sample belongs to a study of blood T cells in healthy people across ages. Study context: Per two T cells, about one barcoded beta molecule was captured through template switching.

Each sample yielded at least 6 micrograms of PBMC total RNA. Combining a sample-barcoded 5' primer with a J-beta primer mix, a second PCR ran for roughly 6 to 12 cycles. Paired-end reads containing CDR3 totaled no fewer than 3 million for each sample. Each CDR3 protein gets one entry after TCRdb re-called the 5' RACE reads with MiXCR. Seen here are about 580,000 distinct CDR3 sequences, about 45% observed once, and the top ten hold roughly 25%. Overall study findings and caveats: The study lacked donor CMV status, which possibly confounded expanded clonotype changes.

V lost 0 bases and J lost 2, with 13 bases in between. The CDR3 covers 15 residues. CDR1 DFQATT and CDR2 SNEGSKA come from the germline V gene (reference sequence). This chain links TRBV20-1 with TRBJ2-5, with D possibly TRBD1 on 5 matching bases. The TCR sequence derives from a man older than 75 in good health. The sequenced material came from blood. CDR3 loop: CSARDGRDPQETQYF. For the CDR3, the DNA is TGCAGTGCTAGAGATGGCAGGGATCCGCAAGAGACCCAGTACTTC.